The 9 T cell receptor beta chains below were found in one sample sequenced in a study of CD8 T cells in ankylosing spondylitis. TCRdb itself ran the 5' RACE reads through MiXCR, one entry per CDR3 protein. The sample has 190,000 or so distinct CDR3 sequences; about 13% are singletons. Sequencing was performed on blood, either unsorted or a sorted T cell fraction (not recorded which). The receptor set was obtained from a male donor with ankylosing spondylitis or in good health (not recorded which).

In this sample, this clonotype turned up a few times. V gene TRBV29-1 combines with J gene TRBJ1-2; D is perhaps TRBD1 (6 bases). From germline, CDR1 is SQVTM and CDR2 ANQGSEA. There are 14 residues in the CDR3. Trimming took off 7 bases at V and 0 bases at J, with 15 bases between the two ends. CDR3 nucleotides: TGCAGCGACCCGGGGGCCGACACTAACTATGGCTACACCTTC. This encodes CSDPGADTNYGYTF.

This clonotype was seen at least ten times. The chain is built from TRBV7-2 and TRBJ2-1; TRBD2 might be the D (5 bases). The V end lost 2 bases, the J end lost 8 bases, and 19 bases lay between the germline ends. This CDR3 has 16 amino acids. Germline V gene lookup returns CDR1 SGHTA and CDR2 FQGNSA. The CDR3, as DNA: TGTGCCAGCAGCTTATCAAGGCTTTCTTCGAGGGATGAGCAGTTCTTC. Amino acids: CASSLSRLSSRDEQFF.

The genes are TRBV6-5 and TRBJ2-2; D is unclear. Germline values: CDR1 MNHEY, CDR2 SVGAGI. This CDR3 has 15 amino acids. The V end lost 4 bases, the J end lost 2 bases, and 11 bases lay between the germline ends. The CDR3 DNA reads TGTGCCAGCAGTTGGAGACACCTCAACACCGGGGAGCTGTTTTTT. Translating it yields CASSWRHLNTGELFF.

This clonotype was picked up many times. The rearrangement uses TRBV12-3 or TRBV12-4 and TRBJ2-7; D remains unclear. V shed 6 bases and J shed 0 bases, with 6 bases lying between them. The CDR3 is made up of 12 amino acids. In nucleotides, the CDR3 is TGTGCCAGCAGCCCGAGCTCCTACGAGCAGTACTTC. The encoded protein is CASSPSSYEQYF.

This chain uses TRBV20-1 with TRBJ1-2, with D possibly matching TRBD1 (6 bases). Trimming removed 3 bases at V and 6 bases at J, with 11 bases between. CDR1 DFQATT and CDR2 SNEGSKA come from the germline V gene (reference sequence). The CDR3 is 12 amino acids. The DNA for the CDR3 is TGCAGTGCTAGTGGGGGGGCGCATGGCTACACCTTC. This codes for CSASGGAHGYTF.

This sequence joins TRBV5-6 and TRBJ2-7; D possibly matches TRBD1 or TRBD2 (6 bases each). Germline V lookup: CDR1 SGHDT, CDR2 YYEEEE. There are 15 residues in the CDR3. Deletions cut 0 bases from V and 3 bases from J, with 13 bases between. The CDR3 coding sequence is TGTGCCAGCAGCTTGGTGGGGGCGGAGGGCTACGAGCAGTACTTC. Its translation is CASSLVGAEGYEQYF. Based on the CDR3 plus reference TRBV5-6 and TRBJ2-7, the full variable domain is DAGVTQSPTHLIKTRGQQVTLRCSPKSGHDTVSWYQQALGQGPQFIFQYYEEEERQRGNFPDRFSGHQFPNYSSELNVNALLLGDSALYLCASSLVGAEGYEQYFGPGTRLTVT.

V gene TRBV5-1 combines with J gene TRBJ2-1; TRBD2 matches 14 bases. Trimming cost V 0 bases and J 0 bases; bases outside gene matches: 8. Germline V gives CDR1 SGHRS, CDR2 YFSETQ. CDR3 length: 20 residues. The CDR3 DNA follows: TGCGCCAGCAGCTTGGAGGGACTAGCGGGGGCCTCGAGCTCCTACAATGAGCAGTTCTTC. Residues: CASSLEGLAGASSSYNEQFF.

The chain combines TRBV10-2 with TRBJ2-3, with 7 bases identical to TRBD2. The germline V gene has CDR1 WSHSY and CDR2 SAAADI. The CDR3 length is 16 residues. V trimming: 2 bases; J trimming: 0 bases; junction bases outside the gene matches: 5. The DNA of the CDR3 is TGCGCCAGCAGTGAGGGCGGGAGTACTAGCACAGATACGCAGTATTTT. Translated: CASSEGGSTSTDTQYF.

This clonotype was counted only a few times. The chain uses TRBV5-6 and TRBJ1-6; 8 bases match TRBD1. The V segment lost 2 bases and the J segment 11 bases; nucleotides outside the gene matches: 6. The CDR3 is 14 amino acids. Germline CDR1 is SGHDT and CDR2 is YYEEEE. The CDR3 DNA sequence: TGTGCCAGCAGCTTCGGGACAGGTACTCCACCCCTCCACTTT. This gives the protein CASSFGTGTPPLHF.